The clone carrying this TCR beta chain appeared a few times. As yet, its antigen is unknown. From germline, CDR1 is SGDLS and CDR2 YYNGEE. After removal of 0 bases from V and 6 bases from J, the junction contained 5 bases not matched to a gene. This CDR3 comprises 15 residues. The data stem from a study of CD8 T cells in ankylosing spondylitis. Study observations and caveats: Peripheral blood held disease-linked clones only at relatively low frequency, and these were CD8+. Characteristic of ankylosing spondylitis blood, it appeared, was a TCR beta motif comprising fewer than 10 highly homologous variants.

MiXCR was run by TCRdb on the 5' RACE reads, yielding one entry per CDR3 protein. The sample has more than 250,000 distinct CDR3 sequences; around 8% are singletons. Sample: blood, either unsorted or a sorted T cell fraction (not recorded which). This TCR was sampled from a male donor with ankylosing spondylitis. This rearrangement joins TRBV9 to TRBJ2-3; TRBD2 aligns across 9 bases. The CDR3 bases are TGTGCCAGCAGCGTAGACCTAGCGGGATCGGATACGCAGTATTTT. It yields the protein CASSVDLAGSDTQYF. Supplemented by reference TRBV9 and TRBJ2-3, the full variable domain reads DSGVTQTPKHLITATGQRVTLRCSPRSGDLSVYWYQQSLDQGLQFLIQYYNGEERAKGNILERFSAQQFPDLHSELNLSSLELGDSALYFCASSVDLAGSDTQYFGPGTRLTVL.